This entry lists 15 T cell receptor beta chains sequenced from one sample in a study of control samples from healthy donors and cancer patients (dated by TCRdb to about 2020). The library was obtained by the immunoSEQ multiplex PCR assay. Drawn from immuneACCESS, this table holds only the in-frame rearrangements with V and J called that TCRdb kept. Clones are partly lost; checked studies trace under half to an unresolved V gene and leave the rest unexplained. Counted in this sample were some 210,000 clones; roughly nine tenths of them appeared once. The top ten constitute roughly 1.9% of the sample. The sample consisted of blood. The receptor source for this set is a man aged 25 to 40 in good health.

The J gene is TRBJ2-7, the V gene TRBV12-2. TRBV12-2 is tagged as a pseudogene. The CDR3 has 16 amino acids. CDR3 sequence (DNA): TGTGCAAGTCGCTTAGCGATGAACCCTGGCTCCTACGAGCAGTACTTC. This sequence encodes CASRLAMNPGSYEQYF.

V is TRBV7-9 and J is TRBJ1-4; D is unclear. This CDR3 contains 13 residues. Germline V lookup: CDR1 SEHNR, CDR2 FQNEAQ (reference sequence). Trimming shortened V by 2 bases and J by 4 bases, and 5 bases separated the two germline ends. The CDR3 DNA sequence: TGTGCCAGCAGCTTAAGCGGTAATGAAAAACTGTTTTTT. It is translated as CASSLSGNEKLFF.

The V gene is TRBV6-5, the J gene TRBJ2-3; D may be TRBD2 (7 bases). Trimming left V 4 bases short and J 0 bases short, with 14 bases between. This CDR3 has 16 amino acids. Germline CDR1 reads MNHEY; CDR2 reads SVGAGI. This CDR3 is CASSFEGGPSTDTQYF. CDR3 DNA: TGTGCCAGCAGTTTTGAGGGGGGGCCGAGCACAGATACGCAGTATTTT.

This clone has more than one count but fewer than ten. This rearrangement joins TRBV5-1 to TRBJ2-1; the D is unclear. CDR3 length: 15 residues. Deletions cut 1 base from V and 5 bases from J, with 13 bases between. Germline V gene sequence: CDR1 SGHRS, CDR2 YFSETQ. CDR3 sequence: CASSLYASLHNEQFF. The CDR3 DNA reads TGCGCCAGCAGCTTGTACGCGTCCCTCCACAATGAGCAGTTCTTC.

This chain uses TRBV10-3 with TRBJ2-6; 7 positions match TRBD2. Trimming cost V 6 bases and J 8 bases; bases outside gene matches: 10. Germline V gene lookup returns CDR1 ENHRY and CDR2 SYGVKD. This CDR3 spans 15 amino acids. The DNA of the CDR3 is TGTGCCATCAGCGGCGGGGGTGGAAATACCAACGTCCTGACTTTC. It codes for CAISGGGGNTNVLTF.

This rearrangement joins TRBV7-6 to TRBJ1-1, with D unclear. Germline-derived CDR1 and CDR2 are SGHVS and FNYEAQ. The V end lost 3 bases, the J end lost 2 bases, and 7 bases lay between the germline ends. This CDR3 spans 13 amino acids. The CDR3 protein is CASSLAENTEAFF. The DNA of the CDR3 is TGTGCCAGCAGCTTGGCGGAAAACACTGAAGCTTTCTTT.

This CDR3 reads CASSLYNNEQFF. The CDR3 DNA reads as TGCGCCAGCAGCTTATATAACAATGAGCAGTTCTTC. The chain carries TRBV5-1 and TRBJ2-1; D gene unclear. CDR1 SGHRS and CDR2 YFSETQ come from the germline V gene. The germline V and J ends were trimmed by 2 bases and 5 bases, with 5 bases remaining between them. CDR3 size: 12 residues. Looking up the rest from reference TRBV5-1 and TRBJ2-1 gives the full variable domain: KAGVTQTPRYLIKTRGQQVTLSCSPISGHRSVSWYQQTPGQGLQFLFEYFSETQRNKGNFPGRFSGRQFSNSRSEMNVSTLELGDSALYLCASSLYNNEQFFGPGTRLTVL.

V usage is TRBV19 and J usage is TRBJ2-7, with 10 bases lining up with TRBD2. V shed 5 bases and J 0 bases; nucleotides not matched to a gene: 4. Germline V CDR1 and CDR2: LNHDA, SQIVND (reference sequence). The CDR3 consists of 15 residues. CDR3 residues: CASSVLAGSSYEQYF. The CDR3 nucleotides are TGTGCCAGTAGTGTACTAGCGGGGAGCTCCTACGAGCAGTACTTC.

V and J are TRBV7-8 and TRBJ1-1, with 7 bases matching TRBD1. Trimming took 2 bases from V and 3 from J; bases not matched to a gene: 9. Germline V gene data show CDR1 as SGHVS and CDR2 as FQNEAQ. This CDR3 has 16 amino acids. CDR3 sequence (DNA): TGTGCCAGCAGCTTAAGGAAGACAGGGTCTGACACTGAAGCTTTCTTT. Translation: CASSLRKTGSDTEAFF. Full variable domain (outside the CDR3, taken from reference TRBV7-8 and TRBJ1-1): GAGVSQSPRYKVAKRGQDVALRCDPISGHVSLFWYQQALGQGPEFLTYFQNEAQLDKSGLPSDRFFAERPEGSVSTLKIQRTQQEDSAVYLCASSLRKTGSDTEAFFGQGTRLTVV.

The V gene is TRBV5-4, the J gene TRBJ1-2, with 7 positions matching TRBD1. This CDR3 is built from 12 residues. Germline values: CDR1 SGHNT, CDR2 YYREEE (reference sequence). V lost 0 bases and J lost 8; bases outside the gene matches: 1. In DNA form, the CDR3 reads TGTGCCAGCAGCTTGGTACAGGGGGGCTACACCTTC. Its protein product is CASSLVQGGYTF.

J is TRBJ1-1 and V is TRBV5-1; 7 bases are a match to TRBD1. Looked up from germline, CDR1 is SGHRS and CDR2 is YFSETQ. The CDR3 has 15 residues. The trim removed 4 bases at V and 0 bases at J, leaving 6 bases unmatched. The CDR3 reads CASSNQQGMNTEAFF. The CDR3 DNA reads as TGCGCCAGCAGCAATCAACAGGGGATGAACACTGAAGCTTTCTTT.

The chain recombines TRBV15 with TRBJ1-1; D call uncertain. Germline CDR1 LNHNV, CDR2 YYDKDF (reference sequence). This CDR3 is 14 amino acids long. V lost 0 bases, J lost 1 base, and 6 bases lay in between. The CDR3, as DNA: TGTGCCACCAGCAGAGAAAGACGGAACACTGAAGCTTTCTTT. Its translation is CATSRERRNTEAFF.

The V gene is TRBV4-1, the J gene TRBJ1-1, with D unclear. Trimming removed 1 base from V and 5 bases from J, with 5 bases in between. CDR1 is MGHRA, CDR2 YSYEKL, per germline. The CDR3 loop spans 12 amino acids. This CDR3 reads CASSQVGTEAFF. The CDR3, as DNA: TGCGCCAGCAGCCAAGTTGGTACTGAAGCTTTCTTT.

The chain is built from TRBV7-9 and TRBJ1-4; D remains unclear. CDR1 SEHNR and CDR2 FQNEAQ come from the germline V gene (reference sequence). CDR3 length: 17 amino acids. Trimming stripped 5 bases from V and 4 bases from J, with 20 bases between. The DNA for the CDR3 is TGTGCCAGCAGCCCCCCGACCCCCAGGACCCTTAATGAAAAACTGTTTTTT. It yields the protein CASSPPTPRTLNEKLFF. The full variable domain, its missing parts supplied by reference TRBV7-9 and TRBJ1-4, is DTGVSQNPRHKITKRGQNVTFRCDPISEHNRLYWYRQTLGQGPEFLTYFQNEAQLEKSRLLSDRFSAERPKGSFSTLEIQRTEQGDSAMYLCASSPPTPRTLNEKLFFGSGTQLSVL.

V gene TRBV10-2 combines with J gene TRBJ2-7; TRBD2 matches 10 bases. V trimming: 6 bases; J trimming: 2 bases; junction bases outside the gene matches: 7. The CDR3 has 15 amino acids. Germline CDR1 and CDR2: WSHSY and SAAADI. The CDR3 reads CASRLAGAAAYEQYF. The CDR3 DNA sequence: TGCGCCAGCAGGCTAGCGGGGGCCGCGGCCTACGAGCAGTACTTC.